The rows below give T cell receptor beta chains drawn from one sample of a study of identical twins. TCRdb ran MiXCR on the 5' RACE reads and lists one entry per CDR3 protein. Of some 690,000 distinct CDR3 sequences detected, 21% appear once; the ten largest clones hold 4.3%. This sample was shared with a second study, whose subject was T cells expressing NK-cell markers.

The sequencing sample was made of PBMCs. These receptors were collected from a woman aged 18-29 years in good health. The CDR3 runs from the conserved cysteine through the conserved F or W. Fields, in order: J gene, D gene, V gene, CDR3 protein. D genes are given only for firm matches.

j_gene: TRBJ1-6
d_gene: TRBD1
v_gene: TRBV12-3/TRBV12-4
CDR3aa: CASSEGASPLHF

j_gene: TRBJ2-3
d_gene: TRBD2
v_gene: TRBV11-2
CDR3aa: CASSPILAARSTDTQYF

j_gene: TRBJ2-1
d_gene: .
v_gene: TRBV5-1
CDR3aa: CASSVELAPYNEQFF

j_gene: TRBJ2-4
d_gene: TRBD2
v_gene: TRBV7-9
CDR3aa: CASSLSRGGSRGDIQYF

j_gene: TRBJ2-7
d_gene: .
v_gene: TRBV20-1
CDR3aa: CSASYESSYEQYF

j_gene: TRBJ2-7
d_gene: .
v_gene: TRBV20-1
CDR3aa: CSARDRYSGEQYF

j_gene: TRBJ2-7
d_gene: .
v_gene: TRBV12-3/TRBV12-4
CDR3aa: CASSRRTEQYF

j_gene: TRBJ2-1
d_gene: TRBD2
v_gene: TRBV20-1
CDR3aa: CSAGRTPSSGNTYNEQFF

j_gene: TRBJ2-5
d_gene: TRBD1
v_gene: TRBV20-1
CDR3aa: CSGKTGTETQYF

j_gene: TRBJ2-1
d_gene: TRBD2
v_gene: TRBV7-2
CDR3aa: CASRTSGSSYNEQFF

j_gene: TRBJ2-3
d_gene: .
v_gene: TRBV9
CDR3aa: CASSPEGGPDTQYF

j_gene: TRBJ2-3
d_gene: .
v_gene: TRBV20-1
CDR3aa: CSASRPKGPSDTQYF

j_gene: TRBJ2-6
d_gene: TRBD1
v_gene: TRBV5-1
CDR3aa: CASSWGQEYISGANVLTF

j_gene: TRBJ2-3
d_gene: .
v_gene: TRBV20-1
CDR3aa: CSARLDSTDTQYF

j_gene: TRBJ2-5
d_gene: TRBD2
v_gene: TRBV5-1
CDR3aa: CASSREAGWQETQYF

j_gene: TRBJ1-5
d_gene: .
v_gene: TRBV12-3/TRBV12-4
CDR3aa: CASSLGWQPQHF

j_gene: TRBJ2-3
d_gene: .
v_gene: TRBV25-1
CDR3aa: CASSEHNPCRGCWDTQYF

j_gene: TRBJ2-1
d_gene: .
v_gene: TRBV27
CDR3aa: CASSLGGGHNEQFF

j_gene: TRBJ2-1
d_gene: TRBD2
v_gene: TRBV12-3/TRBV12-4
CDR3aa: CASSLGNSGTDEQFF

j_gene: TRBJ2-1
d_gene: .
v_gene: TRBV3-1
CDR3aa: CASSQEGTRYNEQFF

j_gene: TRBJ2-1
d_gene: TRBD2
v_gene: TRBV12-3/TRBV12-4
CDR3aa: CASSSWTSGRNEQFF

j_gene: TRBJ2-3
d_gene: TRBD1
v_gene: TRBV9
CDR3aa: CASSVGGTGRTDTQYF

j_gene: TRBJ1-2
d_gene: TRBD1
v_gene: TRBV11-2
CDR3aa: CASSQGQGTYYGYTF

j_gene: TRBJ2-3
d_gene: TRBD1
v_gene: TRBV5-1
CDR3aa: CASSVGQPTDTQYF